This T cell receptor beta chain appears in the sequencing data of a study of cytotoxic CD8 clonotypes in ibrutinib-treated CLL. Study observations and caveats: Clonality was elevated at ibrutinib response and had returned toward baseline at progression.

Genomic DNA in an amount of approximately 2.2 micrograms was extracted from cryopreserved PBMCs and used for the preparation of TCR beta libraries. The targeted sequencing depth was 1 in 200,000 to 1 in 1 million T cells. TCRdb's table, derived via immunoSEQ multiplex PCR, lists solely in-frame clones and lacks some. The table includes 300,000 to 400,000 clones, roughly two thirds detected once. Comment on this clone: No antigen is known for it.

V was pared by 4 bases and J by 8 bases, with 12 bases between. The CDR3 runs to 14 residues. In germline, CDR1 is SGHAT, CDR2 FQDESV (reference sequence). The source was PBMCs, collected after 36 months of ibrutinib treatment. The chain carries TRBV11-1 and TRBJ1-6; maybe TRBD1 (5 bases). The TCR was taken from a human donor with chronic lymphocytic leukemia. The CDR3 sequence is CASSSRAGDSPLHF. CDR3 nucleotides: TGTGCCAGCAGCTCCAGGGCCGGGGATTCACCCCTCCACTTT.